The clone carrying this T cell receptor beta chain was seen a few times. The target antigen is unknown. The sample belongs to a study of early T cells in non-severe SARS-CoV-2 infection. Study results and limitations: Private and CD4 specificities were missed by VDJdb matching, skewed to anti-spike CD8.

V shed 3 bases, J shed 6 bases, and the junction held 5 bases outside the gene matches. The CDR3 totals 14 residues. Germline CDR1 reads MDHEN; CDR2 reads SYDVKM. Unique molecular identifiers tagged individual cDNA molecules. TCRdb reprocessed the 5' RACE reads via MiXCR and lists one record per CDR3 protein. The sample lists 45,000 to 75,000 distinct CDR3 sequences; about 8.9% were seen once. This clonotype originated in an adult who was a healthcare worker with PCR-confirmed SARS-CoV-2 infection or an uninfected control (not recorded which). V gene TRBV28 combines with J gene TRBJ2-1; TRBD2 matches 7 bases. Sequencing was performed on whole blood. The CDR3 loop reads CASSFRTRTNEQFF. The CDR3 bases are TGTGCCAGCAGTTTCCGGACTAGGACCAATGAGCAGTTCTTC.